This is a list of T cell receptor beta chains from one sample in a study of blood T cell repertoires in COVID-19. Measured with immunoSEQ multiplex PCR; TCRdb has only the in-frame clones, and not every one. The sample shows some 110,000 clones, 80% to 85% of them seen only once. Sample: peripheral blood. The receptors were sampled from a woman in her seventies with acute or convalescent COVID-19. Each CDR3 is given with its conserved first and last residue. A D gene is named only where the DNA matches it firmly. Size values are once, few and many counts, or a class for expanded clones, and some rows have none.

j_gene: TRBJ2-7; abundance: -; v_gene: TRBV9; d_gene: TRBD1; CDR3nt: TGTGCCAGCAGCGTAGATTCCAGGGGGCACGACGAGCAGTACTTC; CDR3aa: CASSVDSRGHDEQYF
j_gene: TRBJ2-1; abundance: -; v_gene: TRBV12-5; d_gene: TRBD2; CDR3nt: TGTGCTAGTGGTTTAACCCCTAGCGGGAGGAACAATGAGCAGTTCTTC; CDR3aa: CASGLTPSGRNNEQFF
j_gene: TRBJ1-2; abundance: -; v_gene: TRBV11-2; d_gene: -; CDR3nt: TGTGCCAGCAGCAAGAACGGTGGTAACTATGGCTACACCTTC; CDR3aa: CASSKNGGNYGYTF
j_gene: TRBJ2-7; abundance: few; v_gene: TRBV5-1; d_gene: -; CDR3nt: TGCGCCAGCAGCGGACAGTGGCTCTCCGAGCAGTACTTC; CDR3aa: CASSGQWLSEQYF
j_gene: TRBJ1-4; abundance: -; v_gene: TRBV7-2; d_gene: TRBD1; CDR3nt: TGTGCCAGCAGCTTAGGGGTGGGGACAGGGTTTGTGCAACTGTTTTTT; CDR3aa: CASSLGVGTGFVQLFF
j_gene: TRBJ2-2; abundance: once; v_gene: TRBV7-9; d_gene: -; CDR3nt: TGTGCCAGCAGCGCCGCAGGGTTGCTTTCGCTGTTTTTT; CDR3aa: CASSAAGLLSLFF
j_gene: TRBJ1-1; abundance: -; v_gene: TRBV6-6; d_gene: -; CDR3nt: TGTGCCAGCATTATCAACACTGAAGCTTTCTTT; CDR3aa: CASIINTEAFF
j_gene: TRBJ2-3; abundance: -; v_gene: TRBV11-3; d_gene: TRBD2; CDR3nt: TGTGCCAGCAGCCTAGCGGGAGGGCGCGATACGCAGTATTTT; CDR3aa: CASSLAGGRDTQYF
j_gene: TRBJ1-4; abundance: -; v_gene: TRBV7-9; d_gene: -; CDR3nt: TGTGCCAGCAGCTCCGTCGGGGGGGAAAAACTGTTTTTT; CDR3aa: CASSSVGGEKLFF
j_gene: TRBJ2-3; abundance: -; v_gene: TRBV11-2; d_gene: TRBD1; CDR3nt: TGTGCCAGCAGCTTAGTCAGGGGGCCAGATACGCAGTATTTT; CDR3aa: CASSLVRGPDTQYF
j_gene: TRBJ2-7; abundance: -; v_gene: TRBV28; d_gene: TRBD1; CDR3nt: TGTGCCAGCAATCCCCCGGGACAGCTCTCCTACGAGCAGTACTTC; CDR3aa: CASNPPGQLSYEQYF
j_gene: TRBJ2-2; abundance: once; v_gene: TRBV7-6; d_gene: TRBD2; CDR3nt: TGTGCCAGCAGCTTAATAGCGGGGAACACCGGGGAGCTGTTTTTT; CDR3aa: CASSLIAGNTGELFF
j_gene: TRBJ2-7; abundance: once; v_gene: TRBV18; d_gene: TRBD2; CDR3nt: TGTGCCAGCTCACCGGGACTAGCGGGGCAGGGCTACGAGCAGTACTTC; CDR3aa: CASSPGLAGQGYEQYF
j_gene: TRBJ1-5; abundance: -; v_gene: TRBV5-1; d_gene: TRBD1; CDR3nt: TGCGCCAGCAGCTGGGGACAGCCCAATCAGCCCCAGCATTTT; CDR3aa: CASSWGQPNQPQHF
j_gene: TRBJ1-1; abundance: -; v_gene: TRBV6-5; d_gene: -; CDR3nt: TGTGCCAGCAGCTGGACAGAAGGTGAAGCTTTCTTT; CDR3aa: CASSWTEGEAFF
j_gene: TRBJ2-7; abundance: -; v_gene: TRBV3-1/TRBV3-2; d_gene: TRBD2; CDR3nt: TGTGCCAGCAGCCAAGCCTCGACTAGCCACGAGCAGTACTTC; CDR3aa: CASSQASTSHEQYF
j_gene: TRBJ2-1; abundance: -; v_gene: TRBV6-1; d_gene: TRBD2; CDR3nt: TGTGCCAGCAGTGTCCCCTACCCCCGACTAGCGGGACATGAGCAGTTCTTC; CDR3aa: CASSVPYPRLAGHEQFF
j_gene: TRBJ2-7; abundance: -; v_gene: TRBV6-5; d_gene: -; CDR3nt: TGTGCCAGCAGCCTAATGTACGAGCAGTACTTC; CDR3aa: CASSLMYEQYF
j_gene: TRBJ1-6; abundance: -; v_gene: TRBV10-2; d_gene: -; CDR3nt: TGCGCCAGCAGGCCGACACGGAACGATTCACCCCTCCACTTT; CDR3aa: CASRPTRNDSPLHF
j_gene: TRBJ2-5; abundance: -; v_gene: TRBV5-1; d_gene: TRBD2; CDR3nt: TGCGCCAGCAGCCAGGGACTAGCGACGTACCAAGAGACCCAGTACTTC; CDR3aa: CASSQGLATYQETQYF
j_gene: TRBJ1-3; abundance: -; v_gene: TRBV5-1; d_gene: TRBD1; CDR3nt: TGCGCCAGCAGCTGGACCGGGACAGGGGCTGGAAACACCATATATTTT; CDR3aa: CASSWTGTGAGNTIYF
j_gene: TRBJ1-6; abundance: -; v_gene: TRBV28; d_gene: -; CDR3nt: TGTGCCAGCTGGAGACAGGAACTTGGATCACCCCTCCACTTT; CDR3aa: CASWRQELGSPLHF
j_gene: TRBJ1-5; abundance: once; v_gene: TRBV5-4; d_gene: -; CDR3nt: TGTGCCAGCAGCCTCACAGGGAGCAATCAGCCCCAGCATTTT; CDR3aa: CASSLTGSNQPQHF
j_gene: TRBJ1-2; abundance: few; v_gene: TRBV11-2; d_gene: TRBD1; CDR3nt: TGTGCCAGCACCATGGGACAGGGGATACGAGGCTACACCTTC; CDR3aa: CASTMGQGIRGYTF
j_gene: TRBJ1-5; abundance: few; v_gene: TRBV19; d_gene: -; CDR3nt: TGTGCCAGTAGACTAAACCTTCGGGGTCAGCCCCAGCATTTT; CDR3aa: CASRLNLRGQPQHF
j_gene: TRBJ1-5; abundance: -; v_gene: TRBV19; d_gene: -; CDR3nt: TGTGCCAGTAGTCCAATCGGGCAGGGCGGGGGGTATAGCAATCAGCCCCAGCATTTT; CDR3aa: CASSPIGQGGGYSNQPQHF
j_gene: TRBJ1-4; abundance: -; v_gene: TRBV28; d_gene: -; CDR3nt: TGTGCCAGCAGCCAAGGGAGTGAAAAACTGTTTTTT; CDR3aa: CASSQGSEKLFF
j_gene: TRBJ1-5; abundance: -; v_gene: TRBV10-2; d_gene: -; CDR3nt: TGCGCCAGCAGTGACCTCCGCGGTCAGCCCCAGCATTTT; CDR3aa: CASSDLRGQPQHF
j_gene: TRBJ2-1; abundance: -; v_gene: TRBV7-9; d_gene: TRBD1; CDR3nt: TGTGCCAGCAGCTTAGCGGGGACAGGGCCCAACAATGAGCAGTTCTTC; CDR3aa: CASSLAGTGPNNEQFF
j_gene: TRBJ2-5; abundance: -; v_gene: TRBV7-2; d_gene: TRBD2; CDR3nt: TGTGCCAGCAGCTTACTAGCGGGGGTTCAAGAGACCCAGTACTTC; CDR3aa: CASSLLAGVQETQYF
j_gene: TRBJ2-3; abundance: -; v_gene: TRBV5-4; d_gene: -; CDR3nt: TGTGCCAGCAGCCCCTACGGCGGGGGCCGCACAGATACGCAGTATTTT; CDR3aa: CASSPYGGGRTDTQYF
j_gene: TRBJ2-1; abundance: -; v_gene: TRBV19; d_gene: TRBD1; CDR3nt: TGTGCCAGTAGTACCCAAAGGGGGCGGGAGCAGTTCTTC; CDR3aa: CASSTQRGREQFF
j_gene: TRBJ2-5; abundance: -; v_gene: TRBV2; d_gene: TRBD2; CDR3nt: TGTGCCAGCAGACTGGGACTAGCGGGGGGGCGGGAGACCCAGTACTTC; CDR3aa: CASRLGLAGGRETQYF
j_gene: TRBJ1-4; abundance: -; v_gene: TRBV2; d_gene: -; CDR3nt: TGTGCCAGCAGTCCCCCGGGGGCTAATGAAAAACTGTTTTTT; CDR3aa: CASSPPGANEKLFF
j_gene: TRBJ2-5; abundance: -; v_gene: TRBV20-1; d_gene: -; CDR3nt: TGCAGTGCGGGAGGTGGCGAGACCCAGTACTTC; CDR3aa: CSAGGGETQYF
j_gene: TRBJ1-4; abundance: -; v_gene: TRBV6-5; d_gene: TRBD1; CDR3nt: TGTGCCAGCAGTCCAAACCGGGACAGGGATGAAAAACTGTTTTTT; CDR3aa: CASSPNRDRDEKLFF
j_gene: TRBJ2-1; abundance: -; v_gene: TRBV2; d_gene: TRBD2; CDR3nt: TGTGCCAGCAGCGACCGGGGACTAGCGGGGGGGCGGCAGTTCTTC; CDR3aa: CASSDRGLAGGRQFF
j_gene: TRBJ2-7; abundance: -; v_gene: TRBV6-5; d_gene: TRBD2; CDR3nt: TGTGCCAGCAGTTACGCGGGCGGGGGGAGCTACGAGCAGTACTTC; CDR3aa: CASSYAGGGSYEQYF
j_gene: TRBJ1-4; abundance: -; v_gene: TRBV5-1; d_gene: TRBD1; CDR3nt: TGCGCCAGCAGCCCCGGGACAGGGGGCGCGGTGTATGAAAAACTGTTTTTT; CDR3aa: CASSPGTGGAVYEKLFF
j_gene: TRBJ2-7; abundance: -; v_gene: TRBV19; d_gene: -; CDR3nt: TGTGCCAGTAGTGGTAGGACAGACGACTACGAGCAGTACTTC; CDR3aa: CASSGRTDDYEQYF
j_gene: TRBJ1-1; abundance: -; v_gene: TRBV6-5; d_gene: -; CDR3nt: TGTGCCAGCAGTTACTCGCAGGGAAAGGAAGCTTTCTTT; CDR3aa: CASSYSQGKEAFF
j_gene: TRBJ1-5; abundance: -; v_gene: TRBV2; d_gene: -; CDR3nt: TGTGCCAGCAGTGAAACCTTTGGCAGGGGCCAGCCCCAGCATTTT; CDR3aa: CASSETFGRGQPQHF
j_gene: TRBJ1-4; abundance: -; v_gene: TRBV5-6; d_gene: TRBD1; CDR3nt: TGTGCCAGCAGCCCCAGGGACAGGGGACCCTCAAATGAAAAACTGTTTTTT; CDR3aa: CASSPRDRGPSNEKLFF
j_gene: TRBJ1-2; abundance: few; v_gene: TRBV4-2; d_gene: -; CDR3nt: TGTGCCAGCAGCCAAGAAGGGGGAAACTATGGCTACACCTTC; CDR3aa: CASSQEGGNYGYTF
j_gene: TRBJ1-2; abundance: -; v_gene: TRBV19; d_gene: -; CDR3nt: TGTGCCAGTAAGGACACAGGGTACTCCTATGGCTACACCTTC; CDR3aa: CASKDTGYSYGYTF
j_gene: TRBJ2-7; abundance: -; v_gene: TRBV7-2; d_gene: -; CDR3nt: TGTGCCAGCAGCTTAGGGGGGCGACCCTACGAGCAGTACTTC; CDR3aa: CASSLGGRPYEQYF
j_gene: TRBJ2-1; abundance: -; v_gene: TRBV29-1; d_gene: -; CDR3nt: TGCAGCGTTGATACCACGGCCTACAATGAGCAGTTCTTC; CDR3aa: CSVDTTAYNEQFF
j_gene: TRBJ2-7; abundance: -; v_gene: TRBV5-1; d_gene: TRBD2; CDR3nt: TGCGCCAGCAGCTCTTCTCGGGGGGGCGCGGTTCCGTACGAGCAGTACTTC; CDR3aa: CASSSSRGGAVPYEQYF
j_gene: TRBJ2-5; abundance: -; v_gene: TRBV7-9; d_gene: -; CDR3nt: TGTGCCAGCAGCGCCATGAGCGGAGGGGAGACCCAGTACTTC; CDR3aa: CASSAMSGGETQYF
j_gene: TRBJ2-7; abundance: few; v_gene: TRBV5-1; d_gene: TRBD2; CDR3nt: TGCGCCAGCAGGAGGACATTAGCGGGAGCGGGGCACGAGCAGTACTTC; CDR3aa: CASRRTLAGAGHEQYF
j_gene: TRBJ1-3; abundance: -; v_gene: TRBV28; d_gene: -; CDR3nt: TGTGCCAGCAGCCCTGGCTCAAGCGGGTCTGGAAACACCATATATTTT; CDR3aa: CASSPGSSGSGNTIYF